Following are 14 T cell receptor beta chains from one sample sequenced in a study of tumor-infiltrating lymphocytes in localized non-small cell lung cancer. Method: immunoSEQ multiplex PCR; TCRdb's copy keeps in-frame clones and lacks some. The profile shows fewer than 8,500 clones, around three quarters of them singletons. Material for sequencing was uninvolved lung tissue not adjacent to the tumor. The receptors derive from a human donor with non-small cell lung cancer.

The V call is TRBV7-9, the J call TRBJ2-7, with 9 bases identical to TRBD2. Trimming took 5 bases from V and 0 from J; bases not matched to a gene: 8. CDR1 is SEHNR, CDR2 FQNEAQ, per germline (reference sequence). The CDR3 sequence is 16 residues long. The CDR3 sequence: CASSDPSGVFSYEQYF. DNA for the CDR3: TGTGCCAGCAGCGACCCTAGCGGGGTATTCTCCTACGAGCAGTACTTC.

This chain links TRBV7-6 with TRBJ2-1, with TRBD1 matching 12 bases. CDR3 length equals 15 residues. CDR1 is SGHVS, CDR2 FNYEAQ, per germline. Germline trimming cut 3 bases from V and 8 bases from J; bases unmatched to any gene: 5. CDR3 amino acids: CASSFSGTGGDEQFF. CDR3 DNA: TGTGCCAGCAGCTTTAGCGGGACAGGGGGCGATGAGCAGTTCTTC. Combining the CDR3 with reference TRBV7-6 and TRBJ2-1 gives the whole variable domain GAGVSQSPRYKVTKRGQDVALRCDPISGHVSLYWYRQALGQGPEFLTYFNYEAQQDKSGLPNDRFSAERPEGSISTLTIQRTEQRDSAMYRCASSFSGTGGDEQFFGPGTRLTVL.

The chain links TRBV7-2 to TRBJ2-5, with 8 bases that match TRBD1. The CDR3 has 16 residues. Trimming took 0 bases from V and 5 from J; bases not matched to a gene: 8. Germline assignment: CDR1 SGHTA and CDR2 FQGNSA. The CDR3 DNA is TGTGCCAGCAGCTTAGCCCTACAGGGGGTGTTGGAGACCCAGTACTTC. Its protein product is CASSLALQGVLETQYF. The full variable domain, in which reference TRBV7-2 and TRBJ2-5 provide the parts outside the CDR3, is GAGVSQSPSNKVTEKGKDVELRCDPISGHTALYWYRQSLGQGLEFLIYFQGNSAPDKSGLPSDRFSAERTGGSVSTLTIQRTQQEDSAVYLCASSLALQGVLETQYFGPGTRLLVL.

This clone appeared a single time. The rearrangement links TRBV28 to TRBJ2-6; D remains unclear. Per germline, CDR1 MDHEN and CDR2 SYDVKM. V was trimmed by 4 bases and J by 2 bases, leaving 6 bases between them. This CDR3 is built from 14 residues. The DNA for the CDR3 is TGTGCCAGCAGTTCCCAAACTGGGGCCAACGTCCTGACTTTC. Residues: CASSSQTGANVLTF.

The genes are TRBV11-2 and TRBJ2-5, with TRBD1 matching over 7 bases. The CDR3 is made up of 14 amino acids. V was clipped by 5 bases and J by 10 bases; unmatched bases: 13. Germline V gene sequence: CDR1 SGHAT, CDR2 FQNNGV. CDR3 DNA: TGTGCCAGCAGCCCGGGACAGCCATCTTTTGTCCAGTACTTC. Protein sequence: CASSPGQPSFVQYF. Drawing the rest from reference TRBV11-2 and TRBJ2-5, the complete variable domain is EAGVAQSPRYKIIEKRQSVAFWCNPISGHATLYWYQQILGQGPKLLIQFQNNGVVDDSQLPKDRFSAERLKGVDSTLKIQPAKLEDSAVYLCASSPGQPSFVQYFGPGTRLLVL.

The chain joins TRBV11-3 to TRBJ2-5, with 7 bases that match TRBD1. Germline assignment: CDR1 SGHNT and CDR2 YENEEA. The CDR3 has 16 amino acids. J lost 0 bases, V lost 0 bases, and 4 bases had no gene match. The CDR3 DNA reads as TGTGCCAGCAGCTTAGAGCAGGGGGTGGACCAAGAGACCCAGTACTTC. Protein product: CASSLEQGVDQETQYF.

This clone has more than one count but fewer than ten. This chain joins TRBV21-1 and TRBJ1-4. TRBV21-1 has pseudogene status. This CDR3 is 11 amino acids long. CDR3 nucleotide sequence: TGTGCCCGGGAAGGTCTGGGAAAACTGTTTTTT. Translating it yields CAREGLGKLFF.

The V gene is TRBV7-2, the J gene TRBJ2-5; D not resolved. Germline-derived CDR1 and CDR2 are SGHTA and FQGNSA. This CDR3 is built from 14 residues. Deletions cut 3 bases from V and 5 bases from J, with 13 bases between. CDR3 protein: CASSFQAGPETQYF. Written as DNA, the CDR3 is TGTGCCAGCAGCTTCCAAGCAGGTCCGGAGACCCAGTACTTC.

This rearrangement joins TRBV6-4 to TRBJ2-2; D is undetermined. Germline CDR1 is MRHNA and CDR2 is SNTAGT. V was pared by 4 bases and J by 4 bases, with 7 bases between. The CDR3 totals 13 residues. The CDR3 DNA reads as TGTGCCAGCAGTGTCTCGATCACCGGGGAGCTGTTTTTT. Translated, it gives CASSVSITGELFF.

This sequence joins TRBV6-1 and TRBJ1-5, with a weak D call TRBD1 (6 bases). This CDR3 contains 14 residues. With 5 bases removed from V and 7 bases from J, the gap between germline ends came to 15 bases. Germline V gives CDR1 MNHNS, CDR2 SASEGT. Written as DNA, the CDR3 is TGTGCCAGCAGTCAGACAGGTTTTGGCCAGCCCCAGCATTTT. The encoded protein is CASSQTGFGQPQHF.

The chain joins TRBV9 to TRBJ1-1; 7 bases match TRBD1. In germline, CDR1 is SGDLS, CDR2 YYNGEE. CDR3 length: 16 amino acids. V trimming: 3 bases; J trimming: 4 bases; junction bases outside the gene matches: 12. In DNA, the CDR3 is TGTGCCAGCAGCGACCGAGACAGGGAAGGGGTCACTGAAGCTTTCTTT. Its translation is CASSDRDREGVTEAFF.

The chain joins TRBV27 to TRBJ1-2; D unclear. V lost 6 bases and J 8 bases, leaving 22 bases between the germline ends. This CDR3 region has 15 residues. The germline V gene encodes CDR1 MNHEY and CDR2 SMNVEV (reference sequence). The CDR3 here is CASSPRPQVPGGYTF. For the CDR3, the DNA is TGTGCCAGCAGCCCGAGACCCCAGGTGCCAGGAGGCTACACCTTC.

The gene calls are TRBV11-2 and TRBJ2-1; 8 nucleotides align to TRBD1. The CDR3 spans 15 residues. The junction had 6 bases not matched to a gene; V was cut back by 1 base and J by 7 bases. CDR1 is SGHAT and CDR2 is FQNNGV in the germline V gene. This CDR3 is CASSLVRTGTNEQFF. In DNA form, the CDR3 reads TGTGCCAGCAGCTTAGTGCGGACAGGGACGAATGAGCAGTTCTTC.

The chain combines TRBV6-6 with TRBJ1-1, with D maybe TRBD1 (5 bases). The CDR3 length is 15 residues. Germline V CDR1 and CDR2: MNHNY, SVGAGI (reference sequence). Deletions cut 0 bases from V and 1 base from J, with 9 bases between. This CDR3 is CASSYSAQGNTEAFF. CDR3 sequence (DNA): TGTGCCAGCAGTTACTCGGCGCAGGGGAACACTGAAGCTTTCTTT.